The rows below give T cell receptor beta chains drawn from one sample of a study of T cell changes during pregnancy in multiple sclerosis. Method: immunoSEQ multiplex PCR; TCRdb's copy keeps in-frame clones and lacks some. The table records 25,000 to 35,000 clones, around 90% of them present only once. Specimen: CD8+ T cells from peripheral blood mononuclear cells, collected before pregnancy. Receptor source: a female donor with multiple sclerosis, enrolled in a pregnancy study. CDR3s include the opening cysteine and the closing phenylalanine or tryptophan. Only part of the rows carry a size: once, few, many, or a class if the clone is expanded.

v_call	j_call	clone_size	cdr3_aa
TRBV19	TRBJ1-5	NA	CASSERGDQPQHF
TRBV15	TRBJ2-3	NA	CATSRERGGADTQYF
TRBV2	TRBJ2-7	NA	CASSEDRSYEQYF
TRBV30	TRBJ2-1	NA	CAWYLQGAVNEQFF
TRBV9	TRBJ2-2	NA	CASSVVGTSGGRSGELFF
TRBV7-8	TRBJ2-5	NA	CASSIRLEEETQYF
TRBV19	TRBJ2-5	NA	CASSASLAGGIETQYF
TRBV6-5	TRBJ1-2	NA	CASSYPGTGGNGYTF
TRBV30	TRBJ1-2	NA	CAAARAEDGYTF
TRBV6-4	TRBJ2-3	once	CASSDGTSGTDTQYF
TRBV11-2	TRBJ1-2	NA	CASSLGRGNYGYTF
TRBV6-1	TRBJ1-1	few	CASFETGMGTEAFF
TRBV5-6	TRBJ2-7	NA	CASSLAGNGYEQYF
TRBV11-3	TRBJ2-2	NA	CASSLGASGENTGELFF
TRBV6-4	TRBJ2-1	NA	CASSELAGDYNEQFF
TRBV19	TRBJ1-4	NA	CASSTRAGTGNEKLFF